The 32 T cell receptor beta chains in this list originate from one sample, sequenced in a study of blood T cell repertoires in COVID-19. Method: immunoSEQ multiplex PCR; TCRdb's copy keeps in-frame clones and lacks some. The sample yields around 44,000 clones, around 92% seen once. What was sequenced was peripheral blood. Receptors were obtained from a human donor in a cohort sampled during active COVID-19.

The rearrangement joins TRBV29-1 to TRBJ2-5; TRBD1 aligns across 8 bases. The junction had 9 bases not matched to a gene; V was cut back by 1 base and J by 5 bases. There are 15 residues in the CDR3. The germline V gene encodes CDR1 SQVTM and CDR2 ANQGSEA. Here the CDR3 DNA reads TGCAGCGTTGAAGTTAGCAGGGGGCGAACGGAGACCCAGTACTTC. It translates to CSVEVSRGRTETQYF. The full variable domain, rest sourced from reference TRBV29-1 and TRBJ2-5, is SAVISQKPSRDICQRGTSLTIQCQVDSQVTMMFWYRQQPGQSLTLIATANQGSEATYESGFVIDKFPISRPNLTFSTLTVSNMSPEDSSIYLCSVEVSRGRTETQYFGPGTRLLVL.

The gene calls are TRBV19 and TRBJ1-2, with 8 bases lining up with TRBD1. Germline loops: CDR1 LNHDA, CDR2 SQIVND (reference sequence). The CDR3 runs 14 residues. V was clipped by 5 bases and J by 4 bases; unmatched bases: 6. The CDR3 sequence is CASSPDRGPYGYTF. DNA of the CDR3: TGTGCCAGTAGTCCTGACAGGGGCCCCTATGGCTACACCTTC.

The J gene is TRBJ2-5, the V gene TRBV28, with a tentative D call TRBD2 (6 bases). The CDR3 contains 17 residues. Germline V gene data show CDR1 as MDHEN and CDR2 as SYDVKM. Trimming left V 7 bases short and J 3 bases short, with 24 bases between. DNA for the CDR3: TGTGCCAGCATCAGGAGACTAGTGGGATCGGGCAAAGAGACCCAGTACTTC. Its translation: CASIRRLVGSGKETQYF.

This chain connects TRBV6-2 or TRBV6-3 to TRBJ2-2; D might be TRBD1 (5 bases). The CDR3 consists of 17 residues. Germline-derived CDR1 and CDR2 are MNHEY and SVGEGT. V was clipped by 5 bases and J by 0 bases, with 16 bases between them. In nucleotides, the CDR3 is TGTGCCAGCAGTCCAACCCTAGGACATCCGAACACCGGGGAGCTGTTTTTT. It specifies CASSPTLGHPNTGELFF.

This chain connects TRBV10-2 to TRBJ2-7; TRBD1 agrees at 10 bases. Germline V CDR1 and CDR2: WSHSY, SAAADI. V was clipped by 6 bases and J by 0 bases; unmatched bases: 8. This CDR3 contains 16 residues. In DNA form, the CDR3 reads TGCGCCAGCAGGGCCGGACAGGGGGGTCCCTCCTACGAGCAGTACTTC. This gives the protein CASRAGQGGPSYEQYF.

The chain has TRBV29-1 and TRBJ2-7; maybe TRBD1 (5 bases). The CDR3 contains 12 residues. Germline V CDR1 and CDR2: SQVTM, ANQGSEA. The V end was cut by 5 bases, the J end by 2 bases, with 10 bases between. CDR3 sequence reads: CSVLGAAYEQYF. As DNA, the CDR3 is TGCAGCGTTCTAGGGGCCGCCTACGAGCAGTACTTC.

The J gene is TRBJ2-7, the V gene TRBV19; D gene ambiguous. The CDR3 consists of 16 residues. V was cut by 4 bases and J by 0 bases, with 16 bases left in between. Looked up from germline, CDR1 is LNHDA and CDR2 is SQIVND (reference sequence). CDR3 residues: CASSTPRGAPSYEQYF. The CDR3 bases are TGTGCCAGTAGTACACCCCGAGGAGCGCCCTCCTACGAGCAGTACTTC.

The gene calls are TRBV7-9 and TRBJ1-2; no clear D. Per germline, CDR1 SEHNR and CDR2 FQNEAQ (reference sequence). The CDR3 runs 14 residues. V shed 2 bases and J shed 2 bases, with 9 bases lying between them. This CDR3 is CASSLSGGNYGYTF. Written as DNA, the CDR3 is TGTGCCAGCAGCTTAAGTGGCGGGAACTATGGCTACACCTTC.

This chain uses TRBV4-1 with TRBJ2-3; D is perhaps TRBD1 (5 bases). CDR3 length equals 16 residues. Per germline, CDR1 MGHRA and CDR2 YSYEKL. Trimming stripped 0 bases from V and 11 bases from J, with 21 bases between. CDR3 in amino acids: CASSQEIVRDMYKQYF. CDR3 DNA sequence: TGCGCCAGCAGCCAAGAAATTGTCAGGGATATGTATAAGCAGTATTTT.

The chain links TRBV12-3 or TRBV12-4 to TRBJ1-2; D not resolved. V was cut by 3 bases and J by 5 bases, with 4 bases left in between. There are 11 residues in the CDR3. In nucleotides, the CDR3 is TGTGCCAGCAGTTTCAGATATGGCTACACCTTC. Amino acid sequence: CASSFRYGYTF.

By frequency in the sample, this clone is medium-sized (0.01 to 0.1%). J is TRBJ2-7 and V is TRBV24-1; the match to TRBD1 covers 8 bases. CDR1 is KGHDR and CDR2 is SFDVKD in the germline V gene. The length of the CDR3 is 15 residues. The ends lost 2 bases at V and 6 bases at J; junction bases unmatched: 8. CDR3 DNA: TGTGCCACCAGTGATTGGACAGGGAATTTCTCCGAGCAGTACTTC. Its protein product is CATSDWTGNFSEQYF.

The chain carries TRBV21-1 and TRBJ2-2; the listed D gene, TRBD2, was not tested against the DNA. TRBV21-1 corresponds to a pseudogene. This CDR3 contains 18 residues. CDR3 in DNA: TGTGCCAGCAGCAATCGCCCTAGCGTCGAGAGGGGTATCGGGGAGCTGTTTTTT. It codes for CASSNRPSVERGIGELFF.

This clone was recorded once. The chain links TRBV5-6 to TRBJ2-2; TRBD1 matches at 8 bases. Germline CDR1 reads SGHDT; CDR2 reads YYEEEE. The trim removed 1 base at V and 4 bases at J, leaving 6 bases unmatched. The CDR3 consists of 16 residues. Here the CDR3 DNA reads TGTGCCAGCAGCTTGTACAGGGGGAGGCTCACCGGGGAGCTGTTTTTT. Amino acid sequence: CASSLYRGRLTGELFF.

The V gene is TRBV18, the J gene TRBJ1-1, with a weak D call TRBD1 (5 bases). Trimming removed 6 bases from V and 0 bases from J, with 17 bases in between. Per germline, CDR1 KGHSH and CDR2 LQKENI. The CDR3 runs to 16 residues. This CDR3 is CASSSQGNIVNTEAFF. For the CDR3, the DNA is TGTGCCAGCTCCTCCCAGGGAAACATAGTGAACACTGAAGCTTTCTTT.

The chain couples TRBV5-1 to TRBJ2-1, with 8 positions matching TRBD2. V lost 4 bases, J lost 7 bases, and 13 bases stayed unmatched. Germline CDR1 reads SGHRS; CDR2 reads YFSETQ. The CDR3 has 16 amino acids. CDR3 sequence: CASSKPGLVLGNEQFF. The CDR3 bases are TGCGCCAGCAGCAAACCGGGACTAGTGTTGGGAAATGAGCAGTTCTTC.

The gene calls are TRBV9 and TRBJ1-5; TRBD1 is a possible D gene (5 bases). From germline, CDR1 is SGDLS and CDR2 YYNGEE. The V end was cut by 0 bases, the J end by 5 bases, with 9 bases between. This CDR3 is 14 amino acids long. The CDR3, as DNA: TGTGCCAGCAGCGTAGGGGGGGTCGATCAGCCCCAGCATTTT. Its protein product is CASSVGGVDQPQHF.

The chain has TRBV27 and TRBJ1-2, with TRBD1 as a possible D gene (5 bases). Germline V gives CDR1 MNHEY, CDR2 SMNVEV (reference sequence). The V end was cut by 2 bases, the J end by 7 bases, with 11 bases between. This CDR3 is built from 13 residues. The DNA of the CDR3 is TGTGCCAGCAGTTTAGGGGGGAGCGGTGGCTACACCTTC. This translates into CASSLGGSGGYTF.

The J gene is TRBJ2-7, the V gene TRBV30; TRBD1 might be the D (5 bases). V lost 4 bases to trimming and J lost 2 bases, with 12 bases between them. The CDR3 spans 13 residues. CDR1 and CDR2 from the germline V gene are GTSNPN and SVGIG (reference sequence). CDR3 in DNA: TGTGCCTGGAATAAGGACATTACCTACGAGCAGTACTTC. This encodes CAWNKDITYEQYF.

The chain is built from TRBV28 and TRBJ1-2; unclear D gene. Trimming pared 7 bases from V and 3 bases from J, leaving 21 bases between. Germline V gives CDR1 MDHEN, CDR2 SYDVKM. There are 16 residues in the CDR3. CDR3 coding DNA: TGTGCCAGCACTCCCCCCCGGAGACCCTCACACTATGGCTACACCTTC. It translates to CASTPPRRPSHYGYTF.

The chain employs TRBV7-2 and TRBJ2-5; tentatively, D is TRBD2 (6 bases). With 1 base removed from V and 2 bases from J, the gap between germline ends came to 14 bases. This CDR3 has 16 residues. CDR1 SGHTA and CDR2 FQGNSA come from the germline V gene. CDR3 DNA sequence: TGTGCCAGCAGCTTAGTAGGAGGGAGAGGACAAGAGACCCAGTACTTC. Amino acid sequence: CASSLVGGRGQETQYF. Full variable domain (remainder filled in from reference TRBV7-2 and TRBJ2-5): GAGVSQSPSNKVTEKGKDVELRCDPISGHTALYWYRQSLGQGLEFLIYFQGNSAPDKSGLPSDRFSAERTGGSVSTLTIQRTQQEDSAVYLCASSLVGGRGQETQYFGPGTRLLVL.

The chain couples TRBV28 to TRBJ2-5; 10 bases are shared with TRBD2. This CDR3 has 16 residues. Germline trimming cut 5 bases from V and 4 bases from J; bases unmatched to any gene: 10. From germline, CDR1 is MDHEN and CDR2 SYDVKM. CDR3 sequence reads: CASSPQLAGSGETQYF. CDR3 bases: TGTGCCAGCAGTCCTCAACTAGCGGGAAGTGGAGAGACCCAGTACTTC.

The chain uses TRBV11-2 and TRBJ2-3; 8 bases align to TRBD2. Per the germline V gene, CDR1 is SGHAT and CDR2 is FQNNGV. The CDR3 length is 15 residues. With 4 bases clipped from V and 4 bases from J, the junction kept 7 bases outside the gene matches. The CDR3 DNA follows: TGTGCCAGCAGCTGGGGACTAGGATCCGCAGATACGCAGTATTTT. Residues: CASSWGLGSADTQYF.

The chain links TRBV6-7 to TRBJ2-7; the D gene is possibly TRBD1 (6 bases). TRBV6-7 is filed as an ORF, its function uncertain. V dropped 6 bases and J dropped 7 bases, with 22 bases sitting between them. The CDR3 is 15 amino acids. Written as DNA, the CDR3 is TGTGCCAGCAGAAAACAGGGAACCGGCTCCTGGGAGCAGTACTTC. It translates to CASRKQGTGSWEQYF.

CDR3 protein: CASSSYRLAGGDYNEQFF. CDR3 DNA: TGTGCCAGCAGTTCCTATAGACTAGCGGGAGGTGACTACAATGAGCAGTTCTTC. The chain recombines TRBV28 with TRBJ2-1; 13 positions agree with TRBD2. Germline V gene lookup returns CDR1 MDHEN and CDR2 SYDVKM. The CDR3 covers 18 residues. V was clipped by 4 bases and J by 3 bases; unmatched bases: 9.

V is TRBV12-3 or TRBV12-4 and J is TRBJ1-1; tentative D call: TRBD1 (6 bases). This CDR3 has 13 residues. The germline V and J ends were trimmed by 6 bases and 0 bases, with 8 bases remaining between them. CDR3 protein: CASRGGVNTEAFF. DNA of the CDR3: TGTGCCAGCAGAGGGGGGGTGAACACTGAAGCTTTCTTT.

This chain joins TRBV6-6 and TRBJ1-4; 8 bases fit TRBD1. The CDR3 runs 16 residues. The germline V gene has CDR1 MNHNY and CDR2 SVGAGI (reference sequence). Trimming took 4 bases from V and 2 from J; bases not matched to a gene: 6. This chain's CDR3 is CASSSPGGITNEKLFF. The CDR3 bases are TGTGCCAGCAGTTCCCCAGGGGGCATTACTAATGAAAAACTGTTTTTT.

The rearrangement joins TRBV7-2 to TRBJ2-3; no definite D call. Germline lookup yields CDR1 SGHTA and CDR2 FQGNSA. The CDR3 runs 11 residues. V lost 5 bases to trimming and J lost 6 bases, with 6 bases between them. The CDR3 sequence: CASSAGDTQYF. CDR3 DNA sequence: TGTGCCAGCAGCGCCGGTGATACGCAGTATTTT.

The gene calls are TRBV27 and TRBJ1-1, with D perhaps TRBD1 (5 bases). The CDR3 covers 14 residues. Germline V lookup: CDR1 MNHEY, CDR2 SMNVEV (reference sequence). The germline V and J ends were trimmed by 4 bases and 6 bases, with 15 bases remaining between them. In DNA form, the CDR3 reads TGTGCCAGCAGTTGGTCGGTCAGGGACTCTGAAGCTTTCTTT. Translating gives CASSWSVRDSEAFF.

V usage is TRBV18 and J usage is TRBJ1-6; D is uncertain. Germline V CDR1 and CDR2: KGHSH, LQKENI. Trimming took 4 bases from V and 7 from J, leaving 17 bases between them. This CDR3 region has 16 residues. Here the CDR3 DNA reads TGTGCCAGCTCACTACAGAGCCATAGCGCGAATTCACCCCTCCACTTT. This gives the protein CASSLQSHSANSPLHF.

The chain is built from TRBV5-1 and TRBJ2-7; D is perhaps TRBD2 (5 bases). The germline V and J ends were trimmed by 1 base and 3 bases, with 11 bases remaining between them. This CDR3 contains 14 residues. CDR1 SGHRS and CDR2 YFSETQ come from the germline V gene. CDR3 protein: CASSLSGIYYEQYF. In DNA form, the CDR3 reads TGCGCCAGCAGCTTGAGCGGAATATACTACGAGCAGTACTTC. Looking up the rest from reference TRBV5-1 and TRBJ2-7 gives the full variable domain: KAGVTQTPRYLIKTRGQQVTLSCSPISGHRSVSWYQQTPGQGLQFLFEYFSETQRNKGNFPGRFSGRQFSNSRSEMNVSTLELGDSALYLCASSLSGIYYEQYFGPGTRLTVT.

The V gene is TRBV9, the J gene TRBJ2-5; 9 nucleotides match TRBD1. This CDR3 comprises 14 residues. Germline V CDR1 and CDR2: SGDLS, YYNGEE. Trimming removed 4 bases from V and 6 bases from J; junction bases left unmatched: 7. This chain's CDR3 is CASSSRTGAKTQYF. CDR3 nucleotide sequence: TGTGCCAGCAGCTCGCGGACAGGGGCGAAGACCCAGTACTTC.

V usage is TRBV12-3 or TRBV12-4 and J usage is TRBJ2-7, with D perhaps matching TRBD1 (6 bases). This CDR3 comprises 12 residues. Trimming cost V 5 bases and J 6 bases, with 11 bases left between them. The DNA for the CDR3 is TGTGCCAGCAGTCCTTACAGGGCCGAGCAGTACTTC. As protein: CASSPYRAEQYF.